These 8 T cell receptor beta chains originate from one sample sequenced in a study of cytomegalovirus exposure and HLA in healthy donors. The repertoire was sequenced with immunoSEQ multiplex PCR; TCRdb's copy has only in-frame clones and lacks some. The table shows 140,000 to 150,000 clones, with 94% occurring only once. Specimen: PBMCs. The source is a man aged 18-30 years in good health and CMV-seropositive.

The chain uses TRBV19 and TRBJ2-7; TRBD2 aligns across 13 bases. V was clipped by 4 bases and J by 2 bases; unmatched bases: 5. This CDR3 has 16 amino acids. Germline values: CDR1 LNHDA, CDR2 SQIVND (reference sequence). CDR3 in DNA: TGTGCCAGTAGTACAATCGGACTAGCGGGGGCCTACGAGCAGTACTTC. It codes for CASSTIGLAGAYEQYF. The full variable domain, its missing parts supplied by reference TRBV19 and TRBJ2-7, is DGGITQSPKYLFRKEGQNVTLSCEQNLNHDAMYWYRQDPGQGLRLIYYSQIVNDFQKGDIAEGYSVSREKKESFPLTVTSAQKNPTAFYLCASSTIGLAGAYEQYFGPGTRLTVT.

This clone came up once. The chain uses TRBV19 and TRBJ2-7; maybe TRBD1 (6 bases). Between the trimmed V and J ends, which lost 5 bases and 3 bases, there was a span of 14 bases. This CDR3 has 14 residues. Germline CDR1 and CDR2: LNHDA and SQIVND (reference sequence). The CDR3 nucleotides are TGTGCCAGTAGTCTCGGGACAAATAACTACGAGCAGTACTTC. Translating it yields CASSLGTNNYEQYF.

V is TRBV10-3 and J is TRBJ2-5, with a weak D call TRBD2 (6 bases). Germline lookup yields CDR1 ENHRY and CDR2 SYGVKD. The CDR3 totals 12 residues. Between the trimmed V and J ends, which lost 11 bases and 4 bases, there was a span of 14 bases. CDR3 coding DNA: TGTGCCGCGCACGGGGGAGCAGAGACCCAGTACTTC. Translation gives CAAHGGAETQYF.

The chain has TRBV6-5 and TRBJ1-1, with D maybe TRBD1 (6 bases). The CDR3 has 15 amino acids. Germline CDR1 reads MNHEY; CDR2 reads SVGAGI. Trimming shortened V by 0 bases and J by 4 bases, and 12 bases separated the two germline ends. The CDR3 DNA reads as TGTGCCAGCAGTTACTCGACGGGCAGGGGCACTGAAGCTTTCTTT. It is translated as CASSYSTGRGTEAFF.

The V and J genes are TRBV5-1 and TRBJ1-2, with 10 bases matching TRBD1. This CDR3 has 17 amino acids. Per the germline V gene, CDR1 is SGHRS and CDR2 is YFSETQ. The junction had 14 bases not matched to a gene; V was cut back by 5 bases and J by 4 bases. The CDR3 sequence is CASRGGTGVVRGYGYTF. CDR3 bases: TGCGCCAGCAGGGGCGGGACAGGGGTCGTGAGGGGCTATGGCTACACCTTC. Full variable domain (remainder filled in from reference TRBV5-1 and TRBJ1-2): KAGVTQTPRYLIKTRGQQVTLSCSPISGHRSVSWYQQTPGQGLQFLFEYFSETQRNKGNFPGRFSGRQFSNSRSEMNVSTLELGDSALYLCASRGGTGVVRGYGYTFGSGTRLTVV.

The chain carries TRBV2 and TRBJ2-1; 9 bases align to TRBD2. V shed 4 bases and J 0 bases; nucleotides not matched to a gene: 13. The CDR3 covers 19 residues. In germline, CDR1 is SNHLY, CDR2 FYNNEI. CDR3 region: CASSGMTSGLLSSYNEQFF. In DNA, the CDR3 is TGTGCCAGCAGTGGGATGACTAGCGGACTATTAAGCTCCTACAATGAGCAGTTCTTC.

The rearrangement links TRBV9 to TRBJ1-1; D remains ambiguous. Germline V gene data show CDR1 as SGDLS and CDR2 as YYNGEE. The V gene lost 0 bases and the J gene lost 2 bases, with 8 bases spanning the gap. The CDR3 contains 14 residues. The CDR3 sequence: CASSVVGSNTEAFF. As DNA, the CDR3 is TGTGCCAGCAGCGTAGTGGGGAGTAACACTGAAGCTTTCTTT. Drawing the rest from reference TRBV9 and TRBJ1-1, the complete variable domain is DSGVTQTPKHLITATGQRVTLRCSPRSGDLSVYWYQQSLDQGLQFLIQYYNGEERAKGNILERFSAQQFPDLHSELNLSSLELGDSALYFCASSVVGSNTEAFFGQGTRLTVV.

This chain joins TRBV2 and TRBJ2-6; TRBD1 is a possible D gene (6 bases). Trimming took 7 bases from V and 4 from J, leaving 14 bases between them. Germline CDR1 is SNHLY and CDR2 is FYNNEI. The CDR3 length is 15 residues. CDR3 nucleotides: TGTGCCAGCATGGGGCAGGGGATCGGGGCCAACGTCCTGACTTTC. The encoded protein is CASMGQGIGANVLTF. Using reference TRBV2 and TRBJ2-6 for the parts outside the CDR3, the full variable domain is EPEVTQTPSHQVTQMGQEVILRCVPISNHLYFYWYRQILGQKVEFLVSFYNNEISEKSEIFDDQFSVERPDGSNFTLKIRSTKLEDSAMYFCASMGQGIGANVLTFGAGSRLTVL.